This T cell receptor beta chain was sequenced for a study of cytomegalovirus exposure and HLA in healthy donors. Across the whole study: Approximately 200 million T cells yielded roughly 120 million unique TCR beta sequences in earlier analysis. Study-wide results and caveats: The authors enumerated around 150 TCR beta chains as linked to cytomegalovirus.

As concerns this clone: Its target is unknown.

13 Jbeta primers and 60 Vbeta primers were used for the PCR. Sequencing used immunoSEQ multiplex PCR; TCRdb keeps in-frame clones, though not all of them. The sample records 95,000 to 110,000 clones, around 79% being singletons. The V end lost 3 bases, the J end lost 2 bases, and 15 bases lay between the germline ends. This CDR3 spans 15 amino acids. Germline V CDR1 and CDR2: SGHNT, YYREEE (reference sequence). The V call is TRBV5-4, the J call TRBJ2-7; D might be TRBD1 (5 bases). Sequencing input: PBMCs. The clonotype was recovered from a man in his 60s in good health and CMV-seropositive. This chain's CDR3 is CASSSGQGRPYEQYF. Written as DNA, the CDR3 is TGTGCCAGCAGCTCGGGCCAGGGAAGGCCCTACGAGCAGTACTTC.